These 16 T cell receptor beta chains share one sample of origin, sequenced in a study of blood T cells in healthy people across ages. With a J-beta primer mix and a sample-barcoded 5' primer, a second PCR ran about 6 to 11 cycles. TCRdb reprocessed the 5' RACE reads with MiXCR, giving one entry per CDR3 protein. The data contain more than 800,000 distinct CDR3 sequences, 29% of them singletons. Sequenced material: blood. The source of these receptors is a woman of 80 years or more in good health.

This clonotype occurred a few times. The V and J genes are TRBV3-1 and TRBJ2-3; TRBD1 aligns across 7 bases. The CDR3 extends over 16 amino acids. The germline gives CDR1 LGHDT, CDR2 YNNKEL (reference sequence). J lost 0 bases, V lost 4 bases, and 7 bases had no gene match. Here the CDR3 DNA reads TGTGCCAGCAGCCCCCGGGACAGAAAAAGCACAGATACGCAGTATTTT. Translation gives CASSPRDRKSTDTQYF.

This clonotype was detected a few times. The chain employs TRBV20-1 and TRBJ2-7, with 9 bases aligning to TRBD2. J gave up 7 bases and V 6 bases, and 16 bases lay outside the gene matches. This CDR3 contains 15 residues. The V gene's germline CDR1 is DFQATT and CDR2 SNEGSKA (reference sequence). In nucleotides, the CDR3 is TGCAGTGCCAGCGCTCTCGGCCTAGCGGGAAATGAGCAGTACTTC. Protein sequence: CSASALGLAGNEQYF.

This clonotype was picked up many times. This chain connects TRBV7-9 to TRBJ1-2, with D maybe TRBD1 (6 bases). The ends were cut back, 8 bases at V and 5 bases at J, with 18 bases in the middle. The germline V gene encodes CDR1 SEHNR and CDR2 FQNEAQ (reference sequence). The CDR3 extends over 14 amino acids. This chain's CDR3 is CASGQGRPQYGYTF. The CDR3, as DNA: TGTGCCAGCGGCCAGGGGAGGCCTCAATATGGCTACACCTTC.

This clonotype was observed at least ten times. This chain connects TRBV12-3 or TRBV12-4 to TRBJ2-5; D remains ambiguous. Trimming left V 2 bases short and J 5 bases short, with 9 bases between. The CDR3 has 13 amino acids. The DNA for the CDR3 is TGTGCCAGCAGTTTACCGGGCTTGGAGACCCAGTACTTC. The encoded protein is CASSLPGLETQYF.

Comments on this clonotype: Given a much more abundant clone one base away, this may be a read error. The rearrangement joins TRBV20-1 to TRBJ2-5; 7 bases line up with TRBD1. The J call is doubtful: the DNA matches TRBJ2-1 better. Germline V gene sequence: CDR1 DFQATT, CDR2 SNEGSKA (reference sequence). The CDR3 length is 14 residues. DNA for the CDR3: TGCAGTGCTAGAGCCGCGACAGGGCAAGAGACCCAGTTCTTC. It codes for CSARAATGQETQFF.

This clonotype appeared a few times. A much bigger clone sits one base away, suggesting this may be a read error. The chain employs TRBV7-9 and TRBJ2-1; D is perhaps TRBD1 or TRBD2 (6 bases each). The DNA end lines up better with TRBJ2-7; the J call may be wrong. The germline V gene has CDR1 SEHNR and CDR2 FQNEAQ (reference sequence). The CDR3 loop spans 18 amino acids. CDR3 in DNA: TGTGCCAGCAGCAAGTTGGGGGGCATCACTAGCTCCTACAATGAGCAGTACTTC. It translates to CASSKLGGITSSYNEQYF.

Turning to this clonotype: The junction shows a germline mismatch at one end, possibly a read error. V is TRBV5-6 and J is TRBJ2-1, with 7 bases that match TRBD2. Germline values: CDR1 SGHDT, CDR2 YYEEEE. There are 15 residues in the CDR3. The CDR3 loop reads CASSNPGGSYNKQFF. In DNA, the CDR3 is TGTGCCAGCAGCAACCCGGGGGGATCCTACAATAAGCAGTTCTTC.

This clonotype has just a few counts. This CDR3 is CASSTRRKLGQGSSYNEQYF. For the CDR3, the DNA is TGTGCCAGCAGCACCCGTCGCAAATTGGGACAGGGGAGCTCCTACAATGAGCAGTACTTC. V gene TRBV11-2 combines with J gene TRBJ2-1; 10 nucleotides align to TRBD1. The DNA matches TRBJ2-7 better at its end, which makes the J call doubtful. The CDR3 spans 20 residues. CDR1 is SGHAT and CDR2 is FQNNGV in the germline V gene.

A remark on this clonotype: This may come from a read error, since a much larger clone is one base off. The V gene is TRBV20-1, the J gene TRBJ1-1; 8 bases match TRBD1. The CDR3 sequence is 14 residues long. CDR1 DFQATT and CDR2 SNEGSKA come from the germline V gene (reference sequence). The CDR3 spells CGARAGTGNTEAFF. Here the CDR3 DNA reads TGCGGTGCTAGAGCGGGGACAGGGAACACTGAAGCTTTCTTT.

This clonotype showed up many times. The CDR3 bases are TGTGCCAGCAGTGTCCCATCGGCGGGCTATGGCTACACCTTC. Protein product: CASSVPSAGYGYTF. The gene calls are TRBV6-1 and TRBJ1-2; D remains ambiguous. This CDR3 is built from 14 residues. Germline V gene lookup returns CDR1 MNHNS and CDR2 SASEGT. The ends were cut back, 4 bases at V and 4 bases at J, with 13 bases in the middle.

This clonotype has more than one count but fewer than ten. This may stem from a read error, because a much larger clone lies one nucleotide away. V is TRBV20-1 and J is TRBJ1-5; the D gene is possibly TRBD1 (6 bases). The CDR3 is 16 amino acids. Germline loops: CDR1 DFQATT, CDR2 SNEGSKA (reference sequence). CDR3 sequence: CSARDRGGVSNRPQHF. CDR3 nucleotide sequence: TGCAGTGCTAGAGATCGAGGGGGGGTTAGCAATCGGCCCCAGCATTTT.

V and J are TRBV4-2 and TRBJ1-2, with TRBD1 matching 8 bases. The CDR3 has 14 residues. CDR1 LGHNA and CDR2 YNFKEQ come from the germline V gene. The V and J ends lost 0 bases and 8 bases, in that order; junction bases with no gene match: 5. The CDR3 loop reads CASSQEDRVTGYTF. The CDR3 region has the DNA TGTGCCAGCAGCCAAGAGGACAGGGTCACAGGCTACACCTTC.

The V call is TRBV5-1, the J call TRBJ2-5; D call uncertain. Germline V CDR1 and CDR2: SGHRS, YFSETQ. The CDR3 is made up of 13 amino acids. Trimming took 3 bases from V and 5 from J, leaving 11 bases between them. CDR3 nucleotide sequence: TGCGCCAGCAGCTATCTACTGGGGGAGACCCAGTACTTC. Protein product: CASSYLLGETQYF. Looking up the rest from reference TRBV5-1 and TRBJ2-5 gives the full variable domain: KAGVTQTPRYLIKTRGQQVTLSCSPISGHRSVSWYQQTPGQGLQFLFEYFSETQRNKGNFPGRFSGRQFSNSRSEMNVSTLELGDSALYLCASSYLLGETQYFGPGTRLLVL.

This clonotype has ten or more counts. The rearrangement links TRBV5-1 to TRBJ2-5; D may match TRBD1 or TRBD2 (5 bases each). Trimming cost V 0 bases and J 4 bases, with 16 bases left between them. Looked up from germline, CDR1 is SGHRS and CDR2 is YFSETQ. The CDR3 is 16 amino acids. This CDR3 reads CASSLEAGARRETQYF. The CDR3 nucleotides are TGCGCCAGCAGCTTGGAAGCCGGGGCAAGGAGAGAGACCCAGTACTTC. The full variable domain, completed using reference TRBV5-1 and TRBJ2-5, is KAGVTQTPRYLIKTRGQQVTLSCSPISGHRSVSWYQQTPGQGLQFLFEYFSETQRNKGNFPGRFSGRQFSNSRSEMNVSTLELGDSALYLCASSLEAGARRETQYFGPGTRLLVL.

This clonotype showed up many times. The rearrangement joins TRBV7-2 to TRBJ1-5; tentatively, D is TRBD1 (5 bases). CDR1 is SGHTA, CDR2 FQGNSA, per germline. The germline V and J ends were trimmed by 8 bases and 4 bases, with 15 bases remaining between them. This CDR3 spans 14 amino acids. The CDR3 loop is CASGMAGINQPQHF. The DNA for the CDR3 is TGTGCCAGCGGAATGGCAGGGATAAATCAGCCCCAGCATTTT.

This clonotype was detected once. A much larger clone is a single base away; this may be a read error. This chain links TRBV9 with TRBJ2-5; unclear D gene. CDR1 SGDLS and CDR2 YYNGEE come from the germline V gene. The CDR3 sequence is 12 residues long. CDR3 sequence (DNA): TGTGCCAGCGGCGTAGAAACGGAGACCCAGTACTTC. It specifies CASGVETETQYF. Combining the CDR3 with reference TRBV9 and TRBJ2-5 gives the whole variable domain DSGVTQTPKHLITATGQRVTLRCSPRSGDLSVYWYQQSLDQGLQFLIQYYNGEERAKGNILERFSAQQFPDLHSELNLSSLELGDSALYFCASGVETETQYFGPGTRLLVL.